This T cell receptor (beta chain) was identified in a study of T cells in Graves' hyperthyroidism and ophthalmopathy. Amplified TCR beta CDR3 regions derived from RNA transcripts. The HTBI set primed first-round TCR CDR3 RT-PCR. TCRdb reanalysed the multiplex PCR reads using MiXCR and keeps one entry per CDR3 protein. The repertoire consists of about 620,000 distinct CDR3 sequences, with 15% to 20% occurring once and the leading ten covering approximately 3.8%. Per germline, CDR1 MGHRA and CDR2 YSYEKL. Trimming left V 1 base short and J 4 bases short, with 7 bases between. This CDR3 is 13 amino acids long.

Specimen: blood. This receptor was identified in a woman aged 25 to 39 with Graves' hyperthyroidism. The chain is built from TRBV4-1 and TRBJ1-1; D unclear. The CDR3 DNA is TGCGCCAGCAGCCAAGCGGTTAGCACTGAAGCTTTCTTT. Amino acids: CASSQAVSTEAFF.